This entry lists 9 T cell receptor beta chains sequenced from one sample in a study of cytomegalovirus exposure and HLA in healthy donors. Use of 60 Vbeta and 13 Jbeta primers characterized the PCR. Profiling relied on immunoSEQ multiplex PCR, and the TCRdb table lists in-frame clones only, not all of them. There are 200,000 to 250,000 clones in the sample; about 77% occur only once, and about 1.9% lies in the top ten. Sequencing was done on a sample of PBMCs. These receptors were obtained from a woman aged 25 to 39 in good health and CMV-seronegative.

The chain recombines TRBV9 with TRBJ2-3; D ambiguous. Germline V lookup: CDR1 SGDLS, CDR2 YYNGEE. The length of the CDR3 is 14 residues. Between the trimmed V and J ends, which lost 0 bases and 0 bases, there was a span of 5 bases. DNA for the CDR3: TGTGCCAGCAGCGTAGAGACTAGCACAGATACGCAGTATTTT. Its protein product is CASSVETSTDTQYF.

V gene TRBV11-2 combines with J gene TRBJ2-7; 7 positions agree with TRBD2. CDR1 is SGHAT and CDR2 is FQNNGV in the germline V gene. The CDR3 extends over 13 amino acids. V shed 5 bases and J 2 bases; nucleotides not matched to a gene: 3. CDR3 loop: CASSRGGTYEQYF. DNA for the CDR3: TGTGCCAGCAGCCGCGGGGGAACCTACGAGCAGTACTTC.

Details on this clone: The junction departs from the called germline gene at one end, perhaps through a read error. The V gene is TRBV30, the J gene TRBJ1-1; D call uncertain. Germline V gene data show CDR1 as GTSNPN and CDR2 as SVGIG (reference sequence). The CDR3 spans 13 residues. The CDR3 nucleotides read TGTGACTGGACGGGAAAGGTGAACACTGAAGCTTTCTTT. Translating it yields CDWTGKVNTEAFF.

This clone was counted a few times. This chain uses TRBV4-2 with TRBJ1-1; no clear D gene. The V end was cut by 5 bases, the J end by 3 bases, with 13 bases between. This CDR3 region has 14 residues. Looked up from germline, CDR1 is LGHNA and CDR2 is YNFKEQ. The CDR3 DNA reads TGTGCCAGCAGCTGGGTGAGGGCTGACACTGAAGCTTTCTTT. It is translated as CASSWVRADTEAFF.

This chain links TRBV5-6 with TRBJ2-5; TRBD2 matches 10 bases. The germline V gene has CDR1 SGHDT and CDR2 YYEEEE. This CDR3 contains 14 residues. The V segment lost 5 bases and the J segment 3 bases; nucleotides outside the gene matches: 4. This CDR3 is CASSWLAGEETQYF. The CDR3 coding sequence is TGTGCCAGCAGTTGGCTAGCGGGAGAAGAGACCCAGTACTTC.

This clone was recorded only once. The chain couples TRBV7-9 to TRBJ2-5; TRBD2 matches 11 bases. There are 15 residues in the CDR3. The germline gives CDR1 SEHNR, CDR2 FQNEAQ (reference sequence). Trimming removed 3 bases from V and 4 bases from J; junction bases left unmatched: 4. CDR3 in amino acids: CASSFMGLAAETQYF. CDR3 DNA: TGTGCCAGCAGCTTCATGGGACTAGCGGCAGAGACCCAGTACTTC.

This rearrangement joins TRBV6-1 to TRBJ1-4, with D possibly TRBD1 on 5 matching bases. In germline, CDR1 is MNHNS, CDR2 SASEGT. The CDR3 runs to 19 residues. Trimming took 0 bases from V and 3 from J, leaving 20 bases between them. CDR3 in amino acids: CASSEALGADASANEKLFF. The DNA for the CDR3 is TGTGCCAGCAGTGAAGCGCTAGGGGCGGACGCGTCAGCTAATGAAAAACTGTTTTTT.

The rearrangement joins TRBV19 to TRBJ1-5, with 10 bases matching TRBD1. Germline values: CDR1 LNHDA, CDR2 SQIVND (reference sequence). Unmatched junction bases numbered 2, after V lost 5 bases and J lost 7 bases. CDR3 length: 13 amino acids. CDR3: CASSGTGEQPQHF. In nucleotides, the CDR3 is TGTGCCAGTAGTGGGACAGGGGAGCAGCCCCAGCATTTT.

The rearrangement uses TRBV19 and TRBJ1-2; weak D call: TRBD1 (5 bases). V was cut by 3 bases and J by 5 bases, with 10 bases left in between. CDR1 LNHDA and CDR2 SQIVND come from the germline V gene (reference sequence). The length of the CDR3 is 13 residues. The CDR3 bases are TGTGCCAGTAGTATTGCAGGGACTTATGGCTACACCTTC. The encoded protein is CASSIAGTYGYTF.